The rows below give T cell receptor beta chains drawn from one sample of a study of cytomegalovirus exposure and HLA in healthy donors. TCRdb keeps only in-frame clones here, not all; method: immunoSEQ multiplex PCR. Here the sample spans about 35,000 clones, 90% to 95% being singletons. The sample was PBMCs. Every receptor here comes from a woman between 18 and 30 years old in good health and CMV-seronegative. CDR3s include the opening cysteine and the closing phenylalanine or tryptophan. Fields, in order: D gene, clone size, J gene, V gene, CDR3 DNA, CDR3 protein. D genes are given only for firm matches. Expanded clones get a size class; other rows say once, few or many, or leave the size out.

>NA|NA|TRBJ2-7|TRBV14
TGTGCCAGCAGCCAATTTATTTACGGGAACTACGAGCAGTACTTC
CASSQFIYGNYEQYF
>TRBD2|NA|TRBJ2-1|TRBV27
TGTGCCAGCAGTTCGCTAGCGGGAGCCTACAATGAGCAGTTCTTC
CASSSLAGAYNEQFF
>TRBD1|NA|TRBJ2-6|TRBV7-2
TGTGCCAGCAGCTTCCGACGACAGGGGCCCGAGCGGGCCAACGTCCTGACTTTC
CASSFRRQGPERANVLTF
>TRBD2|NA|TRBJ2-7|TRBV9
TGTGCCAGCAGCGCGCAGCCGGGAGGCTCCTACGAGCAGTACTTC
CASSAQPGGSYEQYF
>TRBD1|NA|TRBJ1-2|TRBV18
TGTGCCAGCTCACCAAAGAGACAGGGGGCGTATGGCTACACCTTC
CASSPKRQGAYGYTF
>NA|NA|TRBJ1-1|TRBV28
TGTGCCAGCAGTTTACAGGGAAGGGCTGAAGCTTTCTTT
CASSLQGRAEAFF
>NA|NA|TRBJ2-7|TRBV10-2
TGCGCCAGCAGTGAGATAGGACGGGGCTACGAGCAGTACTTC
CASSEIGRGYEQYF
>NA|once|TRBJ1-2|TRBV28
TGTGCCAGCAGTTTTAACAGTGGCTACACCTTC
CASSFNSGYTF
>NA|NA|TRBJ1-1|TRBV7-9
TGTGCCAGCAGCCACCGCGACAGCCTGAACACTGAAGCTTTCTTT
CASSHRDSLNTEAFF
>NA|NA|TRBJ2-1|TRBV6-4
TGTGCCAGCAGTGACTCGAACAGGGAGTACAATGAGCAGTTCTTC
CASSDSNREYNEQFF
>NA|NA|TRBJ1-5|TRBV7-2
TGTGCCAGCAGCTTAGGCACGCTCCGGGATCAGCCCCAGCATTTT
CASSLGTLRDQPQHF
>NA|NA|TRBJ1-5|TRBV7-2
TGTGCCAGCAGCTTAACAAGATATCAGCCCCAGCATTTT
CASSLTRYQPQHF
>TRBD1|NA|TRBJ1-1|TRBV7-3
TGTGCCAGCAGCTTAGGTGTGGGACAGCTGAACACTGAAGCTTTCTTT
CASSLGVGQLNTEAFF
>TRBD2|once|TRBJ2-3|TRBV4-1
TGCGCCAGCAGCCAAGACAGAGGGCTAGCGGGTTCAAGCACAGATACGCAGTATTTT
CASSQDRGLAGSSTDTQYF
>NA|NA|TRBJ2-3|TRBV5-1
TGCGCCAGCAGCTTCAGGGACACAGATACGCAGTATTTT
CASSFRDTDTQYF
>TRBD2|NA|TRBJ2-5|TRBV7-9
TGTTCCAGCAGCTTAGACACTAGCGAAGAGACCCAGTACTTC
CSSSLDTSEETQYF
>NA|few|TRBJ1-6|TRBV6-6
TGTGCCAGCAGGGGGCAGGGTAGCTCCTATAATTCACCCCTCCACTTT
CASRGQGSSYNSPLHF
>TRBD1|NA|TRBJ2-4|TRBV29-1
TGCAGCGTTCTCGACAGGGAACATCCCTTAGCCAAAAACATTCAGTACTTC
CSVLDREHPLAKNIQYF
>NA|NA|TRBJ2-7|TRBV10-2
TGCGCCAGCAGTGAGCGACAGTTCGTGGGCGAGCAGTACTTC
CASSERQFVGEQYF
>TRBD1|NA|TRBJ2-5|TRBV29-1
TGCAGCGTTGAAGAACAGGGGGCGAGAGAGACCCAGTACTTC
CSVEEQGARETQYF
>TRBD2|NA|TRBJ2-7|TRBV5-1
TGCGCCAGCAGCCCGAGCGGGATCTCCTACGAGCAGTACTTC
CASSPSGISYEQYF
>NA|once|TRBJ1-5|TRBV7-9
TGTGCCAGCAGCTCCGACAGAAGTCAGCCCCAGCATTTT
CASSSDRSQPQHF
>NA|NA|TRBJ2-2|TRBV21-1
TGTGCCAGCAGATCATTGGGGCGACCCGGGGAGCTGTTTTTT
CASRSLGRPGELFF
>NA|NA|TRBJ1-2|TRBV7-2
TGTGCCAGCAGCTTAGAGGTGGGGCAGCTCTTC
CASSLEVGQLF
>NA|NA|TRBJ2-5|TRBV5-4
TGTGCCAGCAGCCCTCGCCCCGAGGGTAGCCACCAAGAGACCCAGTACTTC
CASSPRPEGSHQETQYF
>TRBD2|NA|TRBJ2-1|TRBV11-3
TGTGCCAGCAGCTTAGTTTCGGGAGGGAGTAATGAGCAGTTCTTC
CASSLVSGGSNEQFF
>TRBD1|NA|TRBJ1-2|TRBV28
TGTGCCAGCAGTTTGTTGGGATCCTTTGACAGGGGGTCGTTGCACACCTTC
CASSLLGSFDRGSLHTF
>TRBD2|once|TRBJ2-7|TRBV5-1
TGCGCCAGCAGCTTCGGTCTCACTAGCGGGAGCCTACGTCCCTACGAGCAGTACTTC
CASSFGLTSGSLRPYEQYF
>NA|NA|TRBJ2-7|TRBV6-1
TGTGCCAGCAGTGATCCCCGGGGGGCAGGCTACGAGCAGTACTTC
CASSDPRGAGYEQYF
>TRBD1|few|TRBJ2-3|TRBV6-4
TGTGCCAGCAGTAATTCAGCCGGGACAGGGGGCAAAGATACGCAGTATTTT
CASSNSAGTGGKDTQYF
>NA|NA|TRBJ2-7|TRBV7-2
TGTGCCAGCAGCTTACGTGCCAAGAGCTCCTACGAGCAGTACTTC
CASSLRAKSSYEQYF
>NA|NA|TRBJ1-3|TRBV15
TGTGCCACCAGCAGTGACAGATTCTCTGGAAACACCATATATTTT
CATSSDRFSGNTIYF